One sample yielded the 27 T cell receptor beta chains listed below, sequenced in a study of cytomegalovirus exposure and HLA in healthy donors (dated by TCRdb to 2017 to 2019). The protocol used for the library was the immunoSEQ multiplex PCR assay. A mixture of 60 forward primers for TCR Vbeta segments and 13 reverse primers for TCR Jbeta segments was used in the multiplex PCR. Sourced from immuneACCESS, this table was stored by TCRdb with only in-frame sequences that have V and J called. A share of the clones is absent; for the studies checked, an unresolved V gene accounts for under half, and the remainder has no known explanation. The sample table records approximately 170,000 clones; 79% of these occur just once. The ten largest clones take up roughly 1.6% of the sample. The sequenced material came from PBMCs. These receptors originate from a woman aged 18-29 years in good health and CMV-seronegative.

The rearrangement links TRBV27 to TRBJ2-5; the match to TRBD1 covers 8 bases. With V trimmed by 6 bases and J by 0 bases, 12 bases remained unmatched. CDR1 MNHEY and CDR2 SMNVEV come from the germline V gene (reference sequence). The CDR3 loop spans 17 amino acids. In nucleotides, the CDR3 is TGTGCCAGCAGAGACAGGGGAGAAGTCCTAGACCAAGAGACCCAGTACTTC. Protein sequence: CASRDRGEVLDQETQYF.

The J gene is TRBJ2-7, the V gene TRBV10-3, with TRBD1 matching 10 bases. CDR1 and CDR2 (germline): ENHRY, SYGVKD. The CDR3 has 13 amino acids. J lost 4 bases, V lost 6 bases, and 3 bases had no gene match. The CDR3 loop is CAISPGQGYEQYF. The CDR3, as DNA: TGTGCCATCAGCCCGGGACAGGGGTACGAGCAGTACTTC.

The chain joins TRBV7-9 to TRBJ2-7, with D tentatively TRBD1 (5 bases). Germline lookup yields CDR1 SEHNR and CDR2 FQNEAQ (reference sequence). Trimming took off 5 bases at V and 0 bases at J, with 23 bases between the two ends. The CDR3 spans 18 residues. The CDR3 region is CASSPIRSFEGASYEQYF. In nucleotides, the CDR3 is TGTGCCAGCAGCCCGATCCGGTCCTTCGAAGGGGCCTCCTACGAGCAGTACTTC.

The chain has TRBV7-2 and TRBJ2-7; D might be TRBD1 (5 bases). V lost 0 bases, J lost 3 bases, and 21 bases lay in between. Germline V gene lookup returns CDR1 SGHTA and CDR2 FQGNSA. The CDR3 consists of 18 residues. The CDR3 loop reads CASSLAGLQGPRHYEQYF. Here the CDR3 DNA reads TGTGCCAGCAGCTTAGCCGGTCTTCAGGGTCCCAGGCACTACGAGCAGTACTTC.

V usage is TRBV7-3 and J usage is TRBJ2-2; TRBD2 agrees at 16 bases. The CDR3 runs 18 residues. The V segment lost 5 bases and the J segment 5 bases; nucleotides outside the gene matches: 8. The germline CDR1 and CDR2 sequences are SGHTA and FQGTGA. The CDR3 nucleotides read TGTGCCAGCAGCCAGGGACTAGCGGGGGGGCCCCGGACCGGGGAGCTGTTTTTT. This sequence encodes CASSQGLAGGPRTGELFF.

This clone has just a few counts. The chain joins TRBV11-2 to TRBJ2-7, with 8 positions matching TRBD2. Germline CDR1 is SGHAT and CDR2 is FQNNGV. This CDR3 comprises 17 residues. With 1 base clipped from V and 7 bases from J, the junction kept 15 bases outside the gene matches. CDR3 residues: CASSLAVVSLAGPEQYF. Here the CDR3 DNA reads TGTGCCAGCAGCTTAGCGGTCGTAAGTCTAGCGGGCCCGGAGCAGTACTTC.

The chain links TRBV28 to TRBJ2-3; 14 nucleotides agree with TRBD2. The germline CDR1 and CDR2 sequences are MDHEN and SYDVKM. The CDR3 contains 16 residues. V lost 4 bases to trimming and J lost 4 bases; unmatched junction nucleotides: 4. The CDR3 DNA reads TGTGCCAGCAGTTCACGACTAGCGGGGGGGCCAGATACGCAGTATTTT. It is translated as CASSSRLAGGPDTQYF. Full variable domain (missing parts from reference TRBV28 and TRBJ2-3): DVKVTQSSRYLVKRTGEKVFLECVQDMDHENMFWYRQDPGLGLRLIYFSYDVKMKEKGDIPEGYSVSREKKERFSLILESASTNQTSMYLCASSSRLAGGPDTQYFGPGTRLTVL.

The V gene is TRBV29-1, the J gene TRBJ2-2; D is perhaps TRBD2 (5 bases). V was clipped by 5 bases and J by 3 bases, with 10 bases between them. The length of the CDR3 is 13 residues. Germline V gene sequence: CDR1 SQVTM, CDR2 ANQGSEA. DNA of the CDR3: TGCAGCGTTTGGGTAGCGCACACCGGGGAGCTGTTTTTT. Encoded protein: CSVWVAHTGELFF.

This chain links TRBV11-2 with TRBJ1-6; D perhaps matches TRBD1 (5 bases). Germline V gene lookup returns CDR1 SGHAT and CDR2 FQNNGV. CDR3 length equals 14 residues. The V end lost 10 bases, the J end lost 7 bases, and 17 bases lay between the germline ends. CDR3 bases: TGTGCCACTGTTGACGGAGGGGCGAATTCACCCCTCCACTTT. Protein product: CATVDGGANSPLHF.

V gene TRBV11-2 combines with J gene TRBJ1-2; D call uncertain. V lost 0 bases, J lost 0 bases, and 17 bases lay in between. Per germline, CDR1 SGHAT and CDR2 FQNNGV. The CDR3 contains 18 residues. The CDR3 protein is CASSLDLAGEGANYGYTF. Here the CDR3 DNA reads TGTGCCAGCAGCTTAGATTTGGCGGGAGAAGGAGCTAACTATGGCTACACCTTC.

This rearrangement joins TRBV29-1 to TRBJ1-1; D is unclear. Trimming removed 4 bases from V and 3 bases from J, with 12 bases in between. The V gene's germline CDR1 is SQVTM and CDR2 ANQGSEA. CDR3 length: 13 residues. The CDR3 spells CSVVEGTYTEAFF. CDR3 DNA sequence: TGCAGCGTTGTTGAGGGCACTTACACTGAAGCTTTCTTT.

This chain connects TRBV4-3 to TRBJ2-5; 8 bases fit TRBD1. The CDR3 sequence is 17 residues long. CDR1 and CDR2 from the germline V gene are LGHNA and YSLEER. J lost 5 bases, V lost 0 bases, and 11 bases had no gene match. The CDR3 DNA reads as TGCGCCAGCAGCCAAGATTTCGGGACAGGACGTGGGGAGACCCAGTACTTC. Its translation: CASSQDFGTGRGETQYF.

This chain uses TRBV9 with TRBJ2-5; 14 bases match TRBD2. Trimming removed 0 bases from V and 4 bases from J; junction bases left unmatched: 5. CDR3 length: 17 residues. CDR1 and CDR2 from the germline V gene are SGDLS and YYNGEE. CDR3 region: CASSVGAGTSGRETQYF. The CDR3 nucleotides read TGTGCCAGCAGCGTAGGTGCAGGGACTAGCGGGAGAGAGACCCAGTACTTC.

As to this clone: At one boundary the junction diverges from the germline segment, which might be a read error. V and J are TRBV7-9 and TRBJ2-7; no definite D call. Germline CDR1 SEHNR, CDR2 FQNEAQ (reference sequence). The CDR3 spans 14 residues. The CDR3 loop reads CSSSLDGGSYEQYF. In DNA form, the CDR3 reads TGTTCCAGCAGCTTAGATGGCGGCTCCTACGAGCAGTACTTC.

Worth noting for this clone: In this CDR3 the conserved last residue, phenylalanine or tryptophan, is missing, so a read error is likely. The V and J genes are TRBV10-2 and TRBJ2-7, with 7 bases that match TRBD1. Germline V gives CDR1 WSHSY, CDR2 SAAADI. This CDR3 has 13 residues. The V segment lost 5 bases and the J segment 2 bases; nucleotides outside the gene matches: 3. In DNA, the CDR3 is TGCGCCAGCAGTCTGGACAGGACCTACGAGCAGTACCTC. Protein sequence: CASSLDRTYEQYL.

The genes are TRBV19 and TRBJ1-3; 7 bases are a match to TRBD1. The CDR3 spans 14 residues. J lost 2 bases, V lost 3 bases, and 1 base had no gene match. Looked up from germline, CDR1 is LNHDA and CDR2 is SQIVND (reference sequence). CDR3 sequence: CASSIDRAGNTIYF. The CDR3 DNA reads TGTGCCAGTAGTATCGACAGGGCTGGAAACACCATATATTTT.

The rearrangement links TRBV5-1 to TRBJ2-6; 7 nucleotides match TRBD1. Trimming cost V 0 bases and J 2 bases; bases outside gene matches: 2. The CDR3 covers 16 residues. CDR1 and CDR2 (germline): SGHRS, YFSETQ. CDR3 protein: CASSLEGAAGANVLTF. CDR3 sequence (DNA): TGCGCCAGCAGCTTGGAGGGGGCAGCTGGGGCCAACGTCCTGACTTTC. Together with reference TRBV5-1 and TRBJ2-6, the CDR3 gives the full variable domain: KAGVTQTPRYLIKTRGQQVTLSCSPISGHRSVSWYQQTPGQGLQFLFEYFSETQRNKGNFPGRFSGRQFSNSRSEMNVSTLELGDSALYLCASSLEGAAGANVLTFGAGSRLTVL.

The chain has TRBV7-3 and TRBJ2-7; 8 nucleotides match TRBD2. The length of the CDR3 is 15 residues. Germline lookup yields CDR1 SGHTA and CDR2 FQGTGA. Trimming at V came to 1 base and at J to 2 bases, leaving 4 bases not matched to a gene. DNA for the CDR3: TGTGCCAGCAGCTTAAACGCGGGAGGCGCCTACGAGCAGTACTTC. Translating it yields CASSLNAGGAYEQYF. Drawing the rest from reference TRBV7-3 and TRBJ2-7, the complete variable domain is GAGVSQTPSNKVTEKGKYVELRCDPISGHTALYWYRQSLGQGPEFLIYFQGTGAADDSGLPNDRFFAVRPEGSVSTLKIQRTERGDSAVYLCASSLNAGGAYEQYFGPGTRLTVT.

The CDR3 sequence is CASSLVSGGTDYGYTF. CDR3 nucleotide sequence: TGTGCCAGCAGTTTAGTTTCGGGAGGGACTGACTATGGCTACACCTTC. The chain links TRBV28 to TRBJ1-2; a possible D gene is TRBD1 (5 bases). The CDR3 is made up of 16 amino acids. V was clipped by 2 bases and J by 3 bases, with 16 bases between them. Germline V lookup: CDR1 MDHEN, CDR2 SYDVKM.

The chain combines TRBV5-1 with TRBJ2-5; 8 nucleotides agree with TRBD2. The CDR3 extends over 16 amino acids. The V segment lost 0 bases and the J segment 2 bases; nucleotides outside the gene matches: 6. CDR1 SGHRS and CDR2 YFSETQ come from the germline V gene. The CDR3 reads CASSLAAVAGQETQYF. CDR3 coding DNA: TGCGCCAGCAGCTTGGCGGCGGTAGCGGGGCAAGAGACCCAGTACTTC.

This clone was observed a few times. The chain is built from TRBV10-3 and TRBJ1-6; no definite D call. The CDR3 covers 15 residues. Per germline, CDR1 ENHRY and CDR2 SYGVKD. The V end lost 0 bases, the J end lost 7 bases, and 10 bases lay between the germline ends. Here the CDR3 DNA reads TGTGCCATCAGTGAGTCTCGGGGAATGAATTCACCCCTCCACTTT. Its translation is CAISESRGMNSPLHF.

The CDR3 region has the DNA TGTGCCAGCAGCTTAGTAGGGGGCGGTCAGCCCCAGCATTTT. Its translation is CASSLVGGGQPQHF. The chain uses TRBV11-2 and TRBJ1-5, with 7 positions matching TRBD1. Losses at the gene ends were 1 base for V and 6 bases for J; bases not matched to a gene: 3. Germline V gene data show CDR1 as SGHAT and CDR2 as FQNNGV. The CDR3 is 14 residues long.

The chain employs TRBV12-5 and TRBJ2-5, with TRBD2 as a possible D gene (6 bases). The CDR3 is made up of 14 amino acids. Trimming removed 7 bases at V and 5 bases at J, with 17 bases between. Germline values: CDR1 LGHNT, CDR2 FRNRAP. The CDR3 protein is CASARPGVGETQYF. In DNA, the CDR3 is TGTGCTAGTGCCCGACCGGGGGTCGGTGAGACCCAGTACTTC. The full variable domain, with the rest looked up from reference TRBV12-5 and TRBJ2-5, is DARVTQTPRHKVTEMGQEVTMRCQPILGHNTVFWYRQTMMQGLELLAYFRNRAPLDDSGMPKDRFSAEMPDATLATLKIQPSEPRDSAVYFCASARPGVGETQYFGPGTRLLVL.

This chain's CDR3 is CASSLRGQGSYEQYF. The CDR3 DNA reads TGTGCCAGCAGCTTGCGAGGACAAGGATCCTACGAGCAGTACTTC. The rearrangement links TRBV5-4 to TRBJ2-7, with a weak D call TRBD1 (5 bases). CDR1 SGHNT and CDR2 YYREEE come from the germline V gene (reference sequence). Trimming took off 1 base at V and 1 base at J, with 12 bases between the two ends. This CDR3 comprises 15 residues.

The chain combines TRBV28 with TRBJ2-1; 11 bases map to TRBD2. V was clipped by 3 bases and J by 7 bases; unmatched bases: 2. The germline gives CDR1 MDHEN, CDR2 SYDVKM. This CDR3 has 14 residues. The CDR3 region is CASSFPSGRNEQFF. CDR3 in DNA: TGTGCCAGCAGTTTTCCTAGCGGGAGGAATGAGCAGTTCTTC.

The J gene is TRBJ2-2, the V gene TRBV5-4, with a weak D call TRBD2 (6 bases). Germline CDR1 SGHNT, CDR2 YYREEE (reference sequence). The CDR3 extends over 16 amino acids. V gave up 4 bases and J gave up 4 bases, with 17 bases separating them. CDR3 residues: CASSGIREDSTGELFF. CDR3 sequence (DNA): TGTGCCAGCAGCGGAATCAGGGAGGATAGCACCGGGGAGCTGTTTTTT.

The rearrangement joins TRBV2 to TRBJ1-5, with a possible D match to TRBD1 (6 bases). Germline V gives CDR1 SNHLY, CDR2 FYNNEI. Trimming pared 3 bases from V and 4 bases from J, leaving 10 bases between. The CDR3 sequence is 14 residues long. This chain's CDR3 is CASSDGTQNQPQHF. The CDR3 DNA follows: TGTGCCAGCAGTGACGGGACACAAAATCAGCCCCAGCATTTT.